This TCR beta chain emerged from a study of human T cells and chemical hapten exposure. Ten or more counts support this clonotype. In TCRdb, the RACE reads were re-called with MiXCR into one record per CDR3 protein. The sample shows 380,000 or so distinct CDR3 sequences, approximately 5.1% of them seen only once. Specified time point: patch test 1, 2 weeks after DPC sensitization. This sample's treatment: therapeutic diphenylcyclopropenone sensitization with weekly scalp DPC. This specimen was whole blood, taken in connection with sensitization to the hapten diphenylcyclopropenone (DPC). The sequence derives from a woman aged 45-59 years with alopecia areata. Some clones in this sample may be carry-over from other donors' samples.

The CDR3 DNA follows: TGTGCCAGCAGGGGACTAGCGGGAGGGCCCGGCAAAAACATTCAGTACTTC. Protein product: CASRGLAGGPGKNIQYF. The chain uses TRBV12-3 or TRBV12-4 and TRBJ2-4; TRBD2 matches 16 bases. V shed 6 bases and J 3 bases; nucleotides not matched to a gene: 5. This CDR3 comprises 17 residues.